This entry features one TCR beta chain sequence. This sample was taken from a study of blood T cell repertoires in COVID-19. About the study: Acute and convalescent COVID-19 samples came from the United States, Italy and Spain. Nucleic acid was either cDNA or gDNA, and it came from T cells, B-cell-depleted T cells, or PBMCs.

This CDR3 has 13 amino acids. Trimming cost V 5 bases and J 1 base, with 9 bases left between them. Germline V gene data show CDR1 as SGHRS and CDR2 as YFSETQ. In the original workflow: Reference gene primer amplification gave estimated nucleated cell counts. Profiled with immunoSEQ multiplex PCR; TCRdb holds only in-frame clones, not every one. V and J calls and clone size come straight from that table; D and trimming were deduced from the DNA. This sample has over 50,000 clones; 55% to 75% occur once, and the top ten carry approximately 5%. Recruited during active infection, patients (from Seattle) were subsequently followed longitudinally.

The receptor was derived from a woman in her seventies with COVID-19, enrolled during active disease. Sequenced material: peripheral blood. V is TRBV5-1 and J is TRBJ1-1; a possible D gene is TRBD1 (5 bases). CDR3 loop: CASRAQANTEAFF. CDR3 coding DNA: TGCGCCAGCAGGGCACAGGCGAACACTGAAGCTTTCTTT.